The 3 T cell receptor beta chains below were found in one sample sequenced in a study of T cells in Graves' hyperthyroidism and ophthalmopathy (dated by TCRdb to 2018 to 2020). Receptors were amplified or captured by multiplex PCR. Sequencer: Illumina HiSeq 2000. Amplification of TCR beta CDR3 regions was carried out from RNA transcripts. For the first round of RT-PCR on the TCR CDR3, the HTBI primer set was used together with the Qiagen OneStep RT-PCR kit. TCRdb's own reprocessing of the public reads used fastp at Q25 and MiXCR and kept productive beta chains. Here each entry gathers all rows of one CDR3 protein and keeps the most common genes and DNA. Counted in this sample were roughly 600,000 distinct CDR3 sequences; about 15% of them appeared once. The ten most abundant clones make up under 15% of the sample. Source material: blood. All receptors derive from a woman in her fifties or sixties with Graves' ophthalmopathy.

In the case of this clonotype: The junction differs from germline at one of its ends, possibly a read error. The rearrangement uses TRBV2 and TRBJ2-6; D is possibly TRBD2 (5 bases). CDR1 SNHLY and CDR2 FYNNEI come from the germline V gene. The CDR3 spans 16 residues. CDR3 nucleotide sequence: TGTACCAGCAGGACGCTCGGGGTAGGTGGGGCCAACGTCCTGACTTTC. Residues: CTSRTLGVGGANVLTF. Supplemented by reference TRBV2 and TRBJ2-6, the full variable domain reads EPEVTQTPSHQVTQMGQEVILRCVPISNHLYFYWYRQILGQKVEFLVSFYNNEISEKSEIFDDQFSVERPDGSNFTLKIRSTKLEDSAMYFCTSRTLGVGGANVLTFGAGSRLTVL.

The rearrangement uses TRBV20-1 and TRBJ1-5; D call uncertain. V was cut by 3 bases and J by 6 bases, with 9 bases left in between. Germline values: CDR1 DFQATT, CDR2 SNEGSKA (reference sequence). This CDR3 comprises 12 residues. The CDR3 nucleotides read TGCAGTGCTAGCTCCGGAACTCAGCCCCAGCATTTT. Protein product: CSASSGTQPQHF.

The chain combines TRBV6-2 or TRBV6-3 with TRBJ2-1; D call uncertain. The CDR3 length is 12 residues. Germline lookup yields CDR1 MNHEY and CDR2 SVGEGT. Trimming shortened V by 4 bases and J by 7 bases, and 8 bases separated the two germline ends. The CDR3 region is CASSSRWNEQFF. As DNA, the CDR3 is TGTGCCAGCAGTTCCAGATGGAATGAGCAGTTCTTC.